The sequence of this TCR beta chain was determined in a study of blood T cells in healthy people across ages. Notes on the study in general: Any changes in expanded clonotypes were possibly confounded, as donor CMV status remained unknown. There were more naive CD4+ cells and higher diversity in long-lived donors than in aged donors.

As concerns this clonotype: Its antigen is currently unknown.

A second PCR, run for about 6 to 11 cycles, used a sample-barcoded 5' primer plus a J-beta primer mix. In TCRdb, the 5' RACE reads were re-called with MiXCR into one record per CDR3 protein. This sample has about 970,000 distinct CDR3 sequences, with roughly 47% found just once. J was trimmed by 0 bases and V by 2 bases; bases with no gene match: 4. The CDR3 spans 15 residues. In germline, CDR1 is MNHEY, CDR2 SVGEGT. This chain uses TRBV6-2 or TRBV6-3 with TRBJ2-7, with TRBD1 matching over 7 bases. The receptor was isolated from a woman in her fifties or sixties in good health. The material sequenced was blood. CDR3 sequence (DNA): TGTGCCAGCAGTTACACGGGACAGAGCTCCTACGAGCAGTACTTC. It codes for CASSYTGQSSYEQYF.